The 10 T cell receptor beta chains in this list originate from one sample, sequenced in a study of T cell repertoires in cytomegalovirus infection (dated by TCRdb to the late 2010s). Antigen specificity for these receptors is unknown. The sample's treatment or condition, from its label and the paper: in vitro stimulation with specific CMV peptide epitopes to enrich CMV-specific T cells. Sequenced using an Illumina HiSeq 1500. Clones were called with MiXCR by TCRdb after fastp trimmed the public reads at Q25, and only in-frame beta chains were retained. Identical CDR3 proteins give one entry, which carries the most common genes and DNA. The sample table holds approximately 110,000 distinct CDR3 sequences, of which roughly 41% were seen once. The top ten clonotypes cover about 76% of the sample. Sequencing used CD8+ T cells from cultured PBMCs, obtained from culture after CMV antigen stimulation. The receptors were gathered from a human donor in good health (CMV status not recorded). Some clones in this sample may be carry-over from other donors' samples.

The chain has TRBV6-5 and TRBJ1-2; 8 positions agree with TRBD1. After removal of 5 bases from V and 8 bases from J, the junction contained 7 bases not matched to a gene. CDR1 is MNHEY, CDR2 SVGAGI, per germline. There are 13 residues in the CDR3. The CDR3: CASSLTGAGGYTF. The CDR3 DNA is TGTGCCAGCAGTCTGACAGGGGCGGGGGGCTACACCTTC.

This clonotype was seen at least ten times. V is TRBV6-6 and J is TRBJ2-7; the match to TRBD2 covers 12 bases. CDR3 length: 14 amino acids. V lost 5 bases to trimming and J lost 6 bases; unmatched junction nucleotides: 5. The germline V gene encodes CDR1 MNHNY and CDR2 SVGAGI (reference sequence). CDR3 loop: CASSPGLAGSEQYF. CDR3 bases: TGTGCCAGCAGTCCGGGACTAGCGGGCTCCGAGCAGTACTTC.

The chain uses TRBV7-9 and TRBJ2-3, with a tentative D call TRBD2 (6 bases). V gave up 6 bases and J gave up 3 bases, with 13 bases separating them. The CDR3 has 14 amino acids. Germline assignment: CDR1 SEHNR and CDR2 FQNEAQ (reference sequence). The DNA for the CDR3 is TGTGCCAGCAGATCTCCGGGGGTAACAGATACGCAGTATTTT. It is translated as CASRSPGVTDTQYF.

The V and J genes are TRBV27 and TRBJ2-5; 12 nucleotides line up with TRBD2. The CDR3 is made up of 14 amino acids. Trimming cost V 5 bases and J 5 bases; bases outside gene matches: 3. The germline V gene has CDR1 MNHEY and CDR2 SMNVEV (reference sequence). The CDR3 DNA follows: TGTGCCAGCAGTGCTAGCGGGGGGGCGGAGACCCAGTACTTC. Protein sequence: CASSASGGAETQYF.

The rearrangement joins TRBV12-3 or TRBV12-4 to TRBJ2-1, with a possible D match to TRBD1 (6 bases). Trimming left V 5 bases short and J 4 bases short, with 12 bases between. This CDR3 region has 14 residues. The CDR3 DNA follows: TGTGCCAGCAGTCCACTACAGGGTTACAATGAGCAGTTCTTC. Amino acid sequence: CASSPLQGYNEQFF.

The rearrangement joins TRBV4-3 to TRBJ2-3; D remains unclear. In germline, CDR1 is LGHNA, CDR2 YSLEER. The CDR3 totals 15 residues. Trimming removed 0 bases at V and 0 bases at J, with 7 bases between. CDR3 DNA sequence: TGCGCCAGCAGCCAAGAACGGAGAAGCACAGATACGCAGTATTTT. It translates to CASSQERRSTDTQYF.

This clonotype turned up a few times. CDR3 in amino acids: CASAGLAGTDTQYF. In nucleotides, the CDR3 is TGTGCCAGTGCCGGACTAGCGGGGACAGATACGCAGTATTTT. V is TRBV19 and J is TRBJ2-3; 12 nucleotides match TRBD2. With 8 bases clipped from V and 3 bases from J, the junction kept 3 bases outside the gene matches. Germline V gene data show CDR1 as LNHDA and CDR2 as SQIVND (reference sequence). The CDR3 spans 14 residues.

The chain is built from TRBV4-1 and TRBJ2-7; D gene ambiguous. From germline, CDR1 is MGHRA and CDR2 YSYEKL. The CDR3 covers 13 residues. V was clipped by 3 bases and J by 6 bases, with 12 bases between them. The CDR3 DNA reads TGCGCCAGCAGCCATACGAATGTGGGCGAGCAGTACTTC. Its protein is CASSHTNVGEQYF.

By proportion, this clonotype is medium-sized. V is TRBV6-1 and J is TRBJ2-7, with D unclear. Trimming shortened V by 8 bases and J by 6 bases, and 20 bases separated the two germline ends. CDR1 is MNHNS and CDR2 is SASEGT in the germline V gene. The CDR3 runs 14 residues. CDR3 in amino acids: CASSSSPDAGEQYF. The CDR3 coding sequence is TGTGCCAGCTCGTCATCCCCCGACGCCGGCGAGCAGTACTTC.

The rearrangement uses TRBV20-1 and TRBJ2-3, with a possible D match to TRBD1 (6 bases). Germline V gene sequence: CDR1 DFQATT, CDR2 SNEGSKA (reference sequence). The V gene lost 2 bases and the J gene lost 2 bases, with 14 bases spanning the gap. The CDR3 consists of 15 residues. The CDR3, as DNA: TGCAGTGCTAGATTAACAGGGTCAAACACAGATACGCAGTATTTT. Translation: CSARLTGSNTDTQYF.